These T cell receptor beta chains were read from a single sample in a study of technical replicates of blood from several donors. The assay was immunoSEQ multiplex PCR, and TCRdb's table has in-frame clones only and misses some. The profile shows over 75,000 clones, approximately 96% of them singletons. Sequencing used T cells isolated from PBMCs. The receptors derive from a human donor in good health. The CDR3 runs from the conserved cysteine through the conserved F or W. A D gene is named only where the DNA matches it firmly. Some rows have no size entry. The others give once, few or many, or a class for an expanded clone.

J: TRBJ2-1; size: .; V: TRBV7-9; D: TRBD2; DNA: TGTGCCAGCAGCTTGGGACTAGCTAGTGAGCAGTTCTTC; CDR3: CASSLGLASEQFF
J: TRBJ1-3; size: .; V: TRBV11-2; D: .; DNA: TGTGCCAGCAGTGTTACAGGCTTCTCTGGAAACACCATATATTTT; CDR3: CASSVTGFSGNTIYF
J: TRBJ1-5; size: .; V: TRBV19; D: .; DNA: TGTGCCAGTAGTATTGGAGACAGCAATCAGCCCCAGCATTTT; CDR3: CASSIGDSNQPQHF
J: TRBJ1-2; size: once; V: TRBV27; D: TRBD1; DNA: TGTGCCAGTAACAGGGGAGGTGGCTACACCTTC; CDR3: CASNRGGGYTF
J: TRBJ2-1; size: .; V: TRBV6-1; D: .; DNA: TGTGCCAGCAGTGAAGTGAGAGGCTCCTACAATGAGCAGTTCTTC; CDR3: CASSEVRGSYNEQFF
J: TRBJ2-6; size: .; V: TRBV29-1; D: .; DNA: TGCAGCGTTAGATACGGAGGATCTGGGGCCAACGTCCTGACTTTC; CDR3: CSVRYGGSGANVLTF
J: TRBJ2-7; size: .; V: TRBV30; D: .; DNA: TGTGCCTGGAGTGTGGCGGAGGGAGAGCAGTACTTC; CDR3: CAWSVAEGEQYF
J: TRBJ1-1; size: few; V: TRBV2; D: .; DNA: TGTGCCAGCAGTTTCTCCCCTGAAGCTTTCTTT; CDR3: CASSFSPEAFF
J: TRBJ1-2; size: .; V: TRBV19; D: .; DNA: TGTGCCAGTAGTATAGCCCCACCAGGCTTAGGCTATGGCTACACCTTC; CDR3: CASSIAPPGLGYGYTF
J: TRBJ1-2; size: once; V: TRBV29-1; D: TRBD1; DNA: TGCAGCGTTCCTAGGGGGCCCAAAGGCGGCTACACCTTC; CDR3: CSVPRGPKGGYTF
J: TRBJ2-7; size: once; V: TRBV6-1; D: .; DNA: TGTGCCAGCAGTGAACCAGGCATCTACGAGCAGTACTTC; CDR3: CASSEPGIYEQYF
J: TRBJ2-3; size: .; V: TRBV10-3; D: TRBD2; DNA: TGTGCCATCAGTTCGACTAGCGGGAGGGGCACAGATACGCAGTATTTT; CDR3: CAISSTSGRGTDTQYF